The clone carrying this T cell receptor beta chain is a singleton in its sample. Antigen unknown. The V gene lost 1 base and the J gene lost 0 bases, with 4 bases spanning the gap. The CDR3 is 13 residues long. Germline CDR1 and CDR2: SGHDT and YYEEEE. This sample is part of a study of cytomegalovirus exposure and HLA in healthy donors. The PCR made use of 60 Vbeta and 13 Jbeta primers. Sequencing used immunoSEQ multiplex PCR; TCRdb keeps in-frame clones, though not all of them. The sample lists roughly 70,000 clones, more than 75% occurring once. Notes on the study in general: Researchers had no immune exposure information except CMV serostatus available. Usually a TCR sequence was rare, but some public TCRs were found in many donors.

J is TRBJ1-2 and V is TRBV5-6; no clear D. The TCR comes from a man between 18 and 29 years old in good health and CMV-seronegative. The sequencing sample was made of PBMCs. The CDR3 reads CASSLTANYGYTF. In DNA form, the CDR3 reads TGTGCCAGCAGCTTGACAGCTAACTATGGCTACACCTTC.